This T cell receptor beta chain was sequenced during a study of blood T cell repertoires in COVID-19. Study at large: Samples taken during acute and convalescent COVID-19 were collected in the United States, Italy and Spain.

Under the authors' procedure: Reference gene primer amplification yielded estimated nucleated cell counts. TCRdb keeps only in-frame clones here, not all; method: immunoSEQ multiplex PCR. V and J calls and clone size are those listed in that table; D and trimming were worked out from the DNA. The sample gives more than 150,000 clones, over 80% of which show up once; about 6% is in the top ten. The CDR3 totals 15 residues. Germline trimming cut 7 bases from V and 9 bases from J; bases unmatched to any gene: 9. Per the germline V gene, CDR1 is SGHNT and CDR2 is YYREEE (reference sequence). The chain links TRBV5-4 to TRBJ2-1, with 14 positions matching TRBD2. The clonotype originates from a woman aged 40 to 49 with acute or convalescent COVID-19. Sequencing input: peripheral blood. The CDR3 nucleotides are TGTGCCAGCCAACGGAGGACTAGCGGGGGGTCTGAGCAGTTCTTC. It encodes CASQRRTSGGSEQFF.